The clone carrying this T cell receptor beta chain was seen at least ten times. Sequenced by immunoSEQ multiplex PCR; TCRdb stores in-frame clones only, minus some. The data contain under 300,000 clones, 70% to 90% of them singletons. The sample comes from a study of blood T cell repertoires in COVID-19. The CDR3 has 14 amino acids. Per the germline V gene, CDR1 is LNHDA and CDR2 is SQIVND (reference sequence). The ends lost 10 bases at V and 5 bases at J; junction bases unmatched: 10. Exposed enrollees encountered a COVID-19 case at some point within 2 weeks before study entry. This receptor was obtained from a woman aged 50 to 60 who had been exposed to COVID-19. The genes are TRBV19 and TRBJ2-2; 7 bases map to TRBD2. The sequencing input was PBMCs or T cells enriched from blood (not recorded which). The CDR3 here is CATFRPGGTGELFF. CDR3 coding DNA: TGTGCCACCTTCCGGCCGGGGGGAACCGGGGAGCTGTTTTTT.